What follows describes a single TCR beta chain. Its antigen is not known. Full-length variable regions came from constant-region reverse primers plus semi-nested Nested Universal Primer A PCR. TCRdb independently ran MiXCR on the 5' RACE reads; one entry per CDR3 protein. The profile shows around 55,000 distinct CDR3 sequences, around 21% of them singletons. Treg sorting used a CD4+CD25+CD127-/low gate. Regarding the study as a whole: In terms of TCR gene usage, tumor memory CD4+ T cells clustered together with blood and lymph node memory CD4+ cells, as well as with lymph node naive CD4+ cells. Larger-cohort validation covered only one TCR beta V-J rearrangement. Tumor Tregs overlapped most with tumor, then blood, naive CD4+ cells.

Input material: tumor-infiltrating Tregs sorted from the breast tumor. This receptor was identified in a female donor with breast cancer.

Written as DNA, the CDR3 is TGTGCCAGCAGCTTAAGGGCAGGGCAGGGGTCACCCCTCCACTTT. It yields the protein CASSLRAGQGSPLHF. The chain employs TRBV7-3 and TRBJ1-6; maybe TRBD1 (6 bases). Germline V gives CDR1 SGHTA, CDR2 FQGTGA. With 1 base removed from V and 10 bases from J, the gap between germline ends came to 14 bases. The CDR3 runs 15 residues.